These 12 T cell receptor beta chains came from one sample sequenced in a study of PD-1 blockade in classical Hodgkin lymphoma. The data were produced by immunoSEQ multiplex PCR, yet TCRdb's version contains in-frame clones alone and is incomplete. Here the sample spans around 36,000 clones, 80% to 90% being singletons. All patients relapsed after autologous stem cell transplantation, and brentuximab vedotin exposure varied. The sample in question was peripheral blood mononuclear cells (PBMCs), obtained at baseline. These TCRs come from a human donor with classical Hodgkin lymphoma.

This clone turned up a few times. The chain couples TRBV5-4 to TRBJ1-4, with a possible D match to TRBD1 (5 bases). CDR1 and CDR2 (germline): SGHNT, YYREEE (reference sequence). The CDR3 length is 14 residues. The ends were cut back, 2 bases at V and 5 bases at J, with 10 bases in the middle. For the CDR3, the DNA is TGTGCCAGCAGCTTCGCAGGGAGGAATGAAAAACTGTTTTTT. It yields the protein CASSFAGRNEKLFF.

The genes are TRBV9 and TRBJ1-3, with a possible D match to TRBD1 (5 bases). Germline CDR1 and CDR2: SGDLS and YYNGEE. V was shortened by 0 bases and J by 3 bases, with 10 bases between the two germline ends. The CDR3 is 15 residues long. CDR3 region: CASSVALGGGNTIYF. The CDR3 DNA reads TGTGCCAGCAGCGTAGCTCTGGGGGGTGGAAACACCATATATTTT. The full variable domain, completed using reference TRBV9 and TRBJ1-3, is DSGVTQTPKHLITATGQRVTLRCSPRSGDLSVYWYQQSLDQGLQFLIQYYNGEERAKGNILERFSAQQFPDLHSELNLSSLELGDSALYFCASSVALGGGNTIYFGEGSWLTVV.

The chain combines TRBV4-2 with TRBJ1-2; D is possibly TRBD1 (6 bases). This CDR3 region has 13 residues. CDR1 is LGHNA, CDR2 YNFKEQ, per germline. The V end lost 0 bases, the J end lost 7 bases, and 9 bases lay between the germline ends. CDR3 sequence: CASSQEGGGGYTF. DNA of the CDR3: TGTGCCAGCAGCCAAGAAGGGGGGGGTGGCTACACCTTC.

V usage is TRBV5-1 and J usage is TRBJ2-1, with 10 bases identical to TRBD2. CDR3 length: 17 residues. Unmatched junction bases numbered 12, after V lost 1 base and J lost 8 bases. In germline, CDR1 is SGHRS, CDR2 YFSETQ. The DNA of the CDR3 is TGCGCCAGCAGCTTGTGGTCCAGCGGGGGGGCTGCCGATGAGCAGTTCTTC. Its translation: CASSLWSSGGAADEQFF.

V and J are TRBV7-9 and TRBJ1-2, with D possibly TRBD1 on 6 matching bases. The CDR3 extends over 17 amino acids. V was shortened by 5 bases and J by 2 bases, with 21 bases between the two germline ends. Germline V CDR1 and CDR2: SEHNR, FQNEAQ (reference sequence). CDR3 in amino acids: CASSLVQGGQGNYGYTF. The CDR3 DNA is TGTGCCAGCAGCCTAGTCCAAGGTGGGCAGGGGAACTATGGCTACACCTTC.

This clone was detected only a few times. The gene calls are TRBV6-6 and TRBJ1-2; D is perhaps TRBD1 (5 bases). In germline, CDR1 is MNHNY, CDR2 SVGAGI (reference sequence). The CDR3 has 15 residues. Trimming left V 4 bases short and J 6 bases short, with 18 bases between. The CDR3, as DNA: TGTGCCAGCAGTTCCCGGGGGTTCGGAACAAATGGCTACACCTTC. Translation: CASSSRGFGTNGYTF.

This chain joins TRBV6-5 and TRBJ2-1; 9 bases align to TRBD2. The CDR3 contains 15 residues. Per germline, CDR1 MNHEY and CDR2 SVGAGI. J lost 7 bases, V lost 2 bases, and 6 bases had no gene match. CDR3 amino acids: CASSYRGGRVNEQFF. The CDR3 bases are TGTGCCAGCAGTTACCGAGGCGGGAGGGTTAATGAGCAGTTCTTC.

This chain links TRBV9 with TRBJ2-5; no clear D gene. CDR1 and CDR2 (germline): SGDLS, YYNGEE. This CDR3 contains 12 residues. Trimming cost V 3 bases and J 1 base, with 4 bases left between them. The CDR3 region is CASSALQETQYF. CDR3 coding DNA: TGTGCCAGCAGCGCCCTCCAAGAGACCCAGTACTTC.

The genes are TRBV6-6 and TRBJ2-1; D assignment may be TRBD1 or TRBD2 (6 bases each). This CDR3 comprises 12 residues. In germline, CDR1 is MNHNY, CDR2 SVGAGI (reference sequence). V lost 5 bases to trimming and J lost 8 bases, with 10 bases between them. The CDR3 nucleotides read TGTGCCAGCAGTGATAGGGGGGATGAGCAGTTCTTC. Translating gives CASSDRGDEQFF.

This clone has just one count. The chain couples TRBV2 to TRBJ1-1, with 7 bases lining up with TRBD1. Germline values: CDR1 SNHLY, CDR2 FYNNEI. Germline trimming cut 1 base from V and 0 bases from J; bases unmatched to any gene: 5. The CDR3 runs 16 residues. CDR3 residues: CASSEEGAGVNTEAFF. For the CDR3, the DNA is TGTGCCAGCAGTGAAGAGGGGGCGGGGGTGAACACTGAAGCTTTCTTT.

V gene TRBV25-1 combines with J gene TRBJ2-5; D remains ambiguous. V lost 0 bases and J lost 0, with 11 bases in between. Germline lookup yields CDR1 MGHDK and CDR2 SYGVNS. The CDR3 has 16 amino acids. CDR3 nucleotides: TGTGCCAGCAGTGAATACTCCGGTCAATACCAAGAGACCCAGTACTTC. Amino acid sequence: CASSEYSGQYQETQYF.

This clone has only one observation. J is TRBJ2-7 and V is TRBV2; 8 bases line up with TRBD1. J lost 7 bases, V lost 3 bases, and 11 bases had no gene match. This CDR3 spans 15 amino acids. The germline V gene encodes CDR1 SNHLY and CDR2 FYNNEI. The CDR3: CASSDPLRGLREQYF. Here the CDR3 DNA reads TGTGCCAGCAGTGACCCCCTCAGGGGGCTGAGGGAGCAGTACTTC.